These 15 T cell receptor beta chains were sequenced from one sample in a study of control samples from healthy donors and cancer patients (dated by TCRdb to the early 2020s). Library preparation used the immunoSEQ multiplex PCR assay. Drawn from immuneACCESS, this table holds only the in-frame rearrangements with V and J called that TCRdb kept. Clones are partly lost; checked studies trace under half to an unresolved V gene and leave the rest unexplained. This sample holds about 99,000 clones; 85% to 90% were observed only once. The ten largest clones take up under 20% of the sample. Material for sequencing was PBMCs. These receptor sequences come from a man in his sixties with lung cancer.

This sequence joins TRBV30 and TRBJ2-5; 8 nucleotides line up with TRBD1. Losses at the gene ends were 2 bases for V and 6 bases for J; bases not matched to a gene: 8. CDR1 is GTSNPN and CDR2 is SVGIG in the germline V gene (reference sequence). The CDR3 covers 14 residues. In nucleotides, the CDR3 is TGTGCCTGGAGTCCATCAGGGGGCATGAAGACCCAGTACTTC. This sequence encodes CAWSPSGGMKTQYF.

This rearrangement joins TRBV9 to TRBJ1-2, with a possible D match to TRBD1 (6 bases). Germline CDR1 is SGDLS and CDR2 is YYNGEE. This CDR3 is 15 amino acids long. With 0 bases removed from V and 4 bases from J, the gap between germline ends came to 13 bases. The CDR3 region is CASSVGAGALYGYTF. Written as DNA, the CDR3 is TGTGCCAGCAGCGTAGGGGCAGGGGCCCTCTATGGCTACACCTTC.

V is TRBV5-1 and J is TRBJ2-3; 10 bases line up with TRBD2. The length of the CDR3 is 15 residues. Germline V gives CDR1 SGHRS, CDR2 YFSETQ. V shed 2 bases and J 5 bases; nucleotides not matched to a gene: 5. The CDR3 sequence: CASSLAGGPGDTQYF. The CDR3 nucleotides are TGCGCCAGCAGCTTAGCGGGGGGGCCTGGAGATACGCAGTATTTT.

The gene calls are TRBV4-2 and TRBJ1-4, with D possibly matching TRBD1 (6 bases). CDR3 length equals 17 residues. The germline V gene has CDR1 LGHNA and CDR2 YNFKEQ. The V end was cut by 3 bases, the J end by 6 bases, with 20 bases between. The CDR3 region is CASSQYAKVQGDEKLFF. The CDR3 bases are TGTGCCAGCAGCCAGTACGCTAAAGTACAGGGAGATGAAAAACTGTTTTTT.

The chain employs TRBV2 and TRBJ1-2; D not resolved. CDR1 is SNHLY and CDR2 is FYNNEI in the germline V gene. V dropped 5 bases and J dropped 3 bases, with 13 bases sitting between them. The CDR3 runs to 14 residues. The CDR3 sequence is CASSSFGSDYGYTF. CDR3 DNA: TGTGCCAGCAGTTCTTTCGGATCTGACTATGGCTACACCTTC.

The chain carries TRBV5-1 and TRBJ1-2; TRBD1 matches at 7 bases. The V gene end was trimmed by 4 bases and the J gene end by 3 bases; junction bases not matched to a gene: 3. The germline V gene has CDR1 SGHRS and CDR2 YFSETQ. CDR3 length equals 13 residues. The CDR3 DNA reads as TGCGCCAGCAGCAGGGGGCCCGACTATGGCTACACCTTC. This sequence encodes CASSRGPDYGYTF.

The V gene is TRBV3-1 (or the pseudogene TRBV3-2), the J gene TRBJ2-5; the D gene is possibly TRBD1 (5 bases). Germline values: CDR1 LGHDT, CDR2 YNNKEL (reference sequence). The CDR3 is made up of 14 amino acids. The V end was cut by 3 bases, the J end by 4 bases, with 12 bases between. Here the CDR3 DNA reads TGTGCCAGCAGCCATCGCAGGGTGGCAGAGACCCAGTACTTC. It specifies CASSHRRVAETQYF.

The rearrangement uses TRBV6-6 and TRBJ2-7; 9 bases agree with TRBD1. J lost 6 bases, V lost 5 bases, and 8 bases had no gene match. The CDR3 spans 14 residues. CDR1 MNHNY and CDR2 SVGAGI come from the germline V gene (reference sequence). The chain's CDR3 is CASSPGQGNREQYV. In DNA, the CDR3 is TGTGCCAGCAGTCCCGGACAGGGGAACCGCGAGCAGTACGTC.

The chain links TRBV2 to TRBJ2-5; D unclear. From germline, CDR1 is SNHLY and CDR2 FYNNEI. V shed 6 bases and J shed 5 bases, with 10 bases lying between them. The CDR3 covers 12 residues. CDR3 amino acids: CASRMGGETQYF. In DNA, the CDR3 is TGTGCCAGCAGGATGGGTGGGGAGACCCAGTACTTC.

The genes are TRBV18 and TRBJ1-3, with D perhaps TRBD1 (5 bases). The CDR3 length is 16 residues. V dropped 6 bases and J dropped 0 bases, with 15 bases sitting between them. Germline V gene data show CDR1 as KGHSH and CDR2 as LQKENI. CDR3 nucleotide sequence: TGTGCCAGCTCGTCGGGACCGCTGAGCTCTGGAAACACCATATATTTT. Amino acids: CASSSGPLSSGNTIYF.

CDR3 amino acids: CSAGVTNEQFF. DNA of the CDR3: TGCAGTGCCGGGGTCACCAATGAGCAGTTCTTC. V usage is TRBV20-1 and J usage is TRBJ2-1; possible D gene TRBD2, 5 bases. This CDR3 comprises 11 residues. Germline CDR1 is DFQATT and CDR2 is SNEGSKA (reference sequence). Trimming removed 6 bases at V and 6 bases at J, with 9 bases between.

V is TRBV5-1 and J is TRBJ2-2; TRBD1 or TRBD2 may be the D gene (5 bases each). The germline V gene has CDR1 SGHRS and CDR2 YFSETQ. This CDR3 region has 18 residues. Trimming took 0 bases from V and 0 from J, leaving 15 bases between them. CDR3 DNA: TGCGCCAGCAGCTTGGCTTCTCGGGACCCCGCGAACACCGGGGAGCTGTTTTTT. It specifies CASSLASRDPANTGELFF. Complete variable domain (other parts from reference TRBV5-1 and TRBJ2-2): KAGVTQTPRYLIKTRGQQVTLSCSPISGHRSVSWYQQTPGQGLQFLFEYFSETQRNKGNFPGRFSGRQFSNSRSEMNVSTLELGDSALYLCASSLASRDPANTGELFFGEGSRLTVL.

The rearrangement uses TRBV18 and TRBJ1-2, with D possibly TRBD1 on 6 matching bases. Germline values: CDR1 KGHSH, CDR2 LQKENI. CDR3 length: 14 amino acids. V lost 6 bases and J lost 3, with 14 bases in between. CDR3 bases: TGTGCCAGCTCCTCCACTTCAGGGGACTATGGCTACACCTTC. Encoded protein: CASSSTSGDYGYTF.

This clone was seen a handful of times. The J gene is TRBJ1-1, the V gene TRBV30; no definite D call. The germline V gene has CDR1 GTSNPN and CDR2 SVGIG (reference sequence). The CDR3 covers 12 residues. Between the trimmed V and J ends, which lost 4 bases and 6 bases, there was a span of 12 bases. In DNA, the CDR3 is TGTGCCTGGAAGCAGGCGAAAGCTGAAGCTTTCTTT. This codes for CAWKQAKAEAFF.

The chain employs TRBV5-1 and TRBJ2-5; 9 bases match TRBD2. The CDR3 has 16 residues. Germline assignment: CDR1 SGHRS and CDR2 YFSETQ. After removal of 3 bases from V and 5 bases from J, the junction contained 11 bases not matched to a gene. CDR3 region: CASSSSGGGAIETQYF. The CDR3 DNA reads TGCGCCAGCAGCTCGAGTGGCGGGGGGGCCATTGAGACCCAGTACTTC.